Shown below are 26 T cell receptor beta chains from a single sample sequenced in a study. TCRdb recomputed calls from the RT-PCR reads with MiXCR, one row per CDR3 protein. The data hold approximately 720,000 distinct CDR3 sequences, with 12% to 15% observed a single time. Sequenced material: memory CD4+ T cells from blood. These receptors were taken from a female donor in good health, serving as a healthy control.

This chain connects TRBV20-1 to TRBJ1-4, with D maybe TRBD1 (5 bases). This CDR3 contains 14 residues. V lost 5 bases and J 8 bases, leaving 18 bases between the germline ends. The germline V gene has CDR1 DFQATT and CDR2 SNEGSKA (reference sequence). The CDR3 nucleotides read TGCAGTGCTCAGAGGAAGGACGGGGGGGAAAAACTGTTTTTT. Protein: CSAQRKDGGEKLFF.

The chain is built from TRBV29-1 and TRBJ1-5; D possibly corresponds to TRBD1 (6 bases). The germline V gene has CDR1 SQVTM and CDR2 ANQGSEA. The V end was cut by 0 bases, the J end by 0 bases, with 30 bases between. The CDR3 consists of 22 residues. Here the CDR3 DNA reads TGCAGCGTTGAAGATCTTCAGGACAGAGCCTCCTCGACCTCATATAGCAATCAGCCCCAGCATTTT. Encoded protein: CSVEDLQDRASSTSYSNQPQHF.

This clonotype was recorded many times. The CDR3 loop is CASSLLRGPYEQYF. The CDR3 DNA is TGCGCCAGCAGCTTGCTACGGGGTCCCTACGAGCAGTACTTC. The V call is TRBV5-1, the J call TRBJ2-7; D is possibly TRBD2 (5 bases). CDR1 is SGHRS and CDR2 is YFSETQ in the germline V gene. The CDR3 consists of 14 residues. The V end was cut by 1 base, the J end by 2 bases, with 10 bases between.

This clonotype appeared many times. The chain is built from TRBV29-1 and TRBJ2-1; the D gene is possibly TRBD2 (6 bases). Germline V gene data show CDR1 as SQVTM and CDR2 as ANQGSEA. This CDR3 comprises 13 residues. V was shortened by 6 bases and J by 5 bases, with 14 bases between the two germline ends. CDR3 sequence (DNA): TGCAGCGTCGGGGGTCAGGTCAACAATGAGCAGTTCTTC. Translating gives CSVGGQVNNEQFF.

This clonotype was recorded at least ten times. CDR3 in DNA: TGTGCCAGCAGTTACTCCTTCACCGGGCAGCTCGCCAAACTGTTTTTT. Translating it yields CASSYSFTGQLAKLFF. This rearrangement joins TRBV6-5 to TRBJ1-4; D gene unclear. CDR3 length equals 16 residues. V was trimmed by 0 bases and J by 11 bases, leaving 19 bases between them. Germline CDR1 and CDR2: MNHEY and SVGAGI.

The V call is TRBV27, the J call TRBJ2-7; maybe TRBD2 (5 bases). The CDR3 contains 14 residues. V lost 3 bases and J 6 bases, leaving 15 bases between the germline ends. The germline gives CDR1 MNHEY, CDR2 SMNVEV (reference sequence). The CDR3 nucleotides are TGTGCCAGCAGTTTCCGCGACGGAGAGGGCGAGCAGTACTTC. Amino acid sequence: CASSFRDGEGEQYF.

Ten or more counts support this clonotype. This sequence joins TRBV6-5 and TRBJ1-1, with D uncertain. The CDR3 length is 19 residues. The V end was cut by 0 bases, the J end by 0 bases, with 20 bases between. Germline V gene sequence: CDR1 MNHEY, CDR2 SVGAGI. CDR3 in amino acids: CASSYSNSISRQLNTEAFF. Here the CDR3 DNA reads TGTGCCAGCAGTTACTCGAACTCCATTTCCAGGCAACTGAACACTGAAGCTTTCTTT.

The chain couples TRBV24-1 to TRBJ2-3; D is unclear. V lost 11 bases, J lost 1 base, and 18 bases lay in between. The CDR3 spans 15 residues. Per germline, CDR1 KGHDR and CDR2 SFDVKD. The CDR3 sequence is CAIDRPRKCTDTQYF. CDR3 DNA: TGTGCCATCGATCGGCCTAGGAAATGCACAGATACGCAGTATTTT.

The sample holds many counts of this clonotype. The chain employs TRBV15 and TRBJ2-2; possibly TRBD2 for D (5 bases). Germline V lookup: CDR1 LNHNV, CDR2 YYDKDF (reference sequence). The ends were cut back, 9 bases at V and 4 bases at J, with 21 bases in the middle. The CDR3 sequence is 16 residues long. CDR3 sequence: CATKTTRTRSTGELFF. In DNA form, the CDR3 reads TGTGCCACTAAAACTACCAGGACTCGGAGCACCGGGGAGCTGTTTTTT.

This clonotype was seen a few times. The rearrangement links TRBV25-1 to TRBJ2-1, with TRBD1 identical over 9 bases. V dropped 8 bases and J dropped 8; count of bases not matched to a gene: 1. The germline CDR1 and CDR2 sequences are MGHDK and SYGVNS. The CDR3 has 11 amino acids. DNA for the CDR3: TGTGCCAGCCGGGACAGGGATGAGCAGTTCTTC. This translates into CASRDRDEQFF.

CDR3 nucleotide sequence: TGTGCCAGCAGTGGACCAGGTTTCTTTGAGCAGTTCTTC. It translates to CASSGPGFFEQFF. The gene calls are TRBV6-1 and TRBJ2-1, with D uncertain. Germline V gene sequence: CDR1 MNHNS, CDR2 SASEGT. Trimming stripped 4 bases from V and 9 bases from J, with 13 bases between. The CDR3 totals 13 residues.

This clonotype was recorded many times. CDR3 nucleotide sequence: TGTGCCACCAGCAGAGATTGGGCCTCCAATTCACCCCTCCACTTT. It codes for CATSRDWASNSPLHF. This chain links TRBV15 with TRBJ1-6; D gene ambiguous. Germline values: CDR1 LNHNV, CDR2 YYDKDF (reference sequence). This CDR3 comprises 15 residues. Trimming shortened V by 0 bases and J by 7 bases, and 10 bases separated the two germline ends.

In its sample, this clonotype was seen a few times. The rearrangement links TRBV5-1 to TRBJ2-2; D is unresolved. Germline assignment: CDR1 SGHRS and CDR2 YFSETQ. Trimming pared 4 bases from V and 0 bases from J, leaving 10 bases between. The CDR3 is made up of 15 amino acids. CDR3 loop: CASSDHGANTGELFF. CDR3 bases: TGCGCCAGCAGCGATCACGGAGCGAACACCGGGGAGCTGTTTTTT.

Many counts were recorded for this clonotype. J is TRBJ2-1 and V is TRBV20-1; D remains unclear. V shed 6 bases and J shed 4 bases, with 16 bases lying between them. Germline CDR1 and CDR2: DFQATT and SNEGSKA (reference sequence). CDR3 length equals 14 residues. Here the CDR3 reads CSADSPLGYNEQFF. CDR3 DNA: TGCAGTGCAGACTCCCCCTTAGGGTACAATGAGCAGTTCTTC.

The V and J genes are TRBV5-1 and TRBJ1-1, with D perhaps TRBD1 (5 bases). The CDR3 consists of 14 residues. CDR1 and CDR2 from the germline V gene are SGHRS and YFSETQ. Trimming removed 2 bases from V and 4 bases from J, with 12 bases in between. The CDR3 sequence: CASSLGVRPTEAFF. Written as DNA, the CDR3 is TGCGCCAGCAGCTTAGGGGTAAGGCCCACTGAAGCTTTCTTT.

A remark on this clonotype: Relative to the germline gene, one junction end is altered; a read error may explain this. The chain links TRBV7-7 to TRBJ2-5; 9 bases match TRBD1. This CDR3 comprises 14 residues. The V gene's germline CDR1 is SSHAT and CDR2 FNYEAQ (reference sequence). The CDR3 region has the DNA TGTGCTAGCAGCAACAGGGGGCAGGGGGAGACCCAGTACTTC. Translating it yields CASSNRGQGETQYF.

The gene calls are TRBV5-6 and TRBJ1-3; D not certain. CDR3 size: 11 residues. Germline V lookup: CDR1 SGHDT, CDR2 YYEEEE. Trimming removed 4 bases at V and 3 bases at J, with 2 bases between. The CDR3 protein is CASSNGNTIYF. For the CDR3, the DNA is TGTGCCAGCAGCAATGGAAACACCATATATTTT.

This chain joins TRBV24-1 and TRBJ2-1; 8 bases match TRBD2. CDR1 and CDR2 from the germline V gene are KGHDR and SFDVKD. V dropped 5 bases and J dropped 8; count of bases not matched to a gene: 7. CDR3 length: 14 amino acids. DNA for the CDR3: TGTGCCACCAGTGGCCCCCACGGGGGGGATGAGCAGTTCTTC. It specifies CATSGPHGGDEQFF.

This clonotype was counted at least ten times. This chain uses TRBV6-5 with TRBJ2-4, with 11 bases lining up with TRBD1. V was clipped by 0 bases and J by 7 bases; unmatched bases: 2. CDR1 is MNHEY and CDR2 is SVGAGI in the germline V gene. The CDR3 length is 15 residues. The CDR3 bases are TGTGCCAGCAGTTACTCCGGGACAGGGGGGAACATTCAGTACTTC. It codes for CASSYSGTGGNIQYF.

This clonotype was seen ten or more times. The chain has TRBV29-1 and TRBJ1-1; the D gene is possibly TRBD1 (5 bases). Germline loops: CDR1 SQVTM, CDR2 ANQGSEA. There are 13 residues in the CDR3. V lost 5 bases and J 1 base, leaving 11 bases between the germline ends. CDR3 residues: CSVLSGGNTEAFF. DNA for the CDR3: TGCAGCGTTCTTTCTGGGGGGAACACTGAAGCTTTCTTT.

This clonotype appeared a few times. This rearrangement joins TRBV12-3 or TRBV12-4 to TRBJ1-1; 8 bases fit TRBD1. The CDR3 covers 13 residues. The junction had 8 bases not matched to a gene; V was cut back by 4 bases and J by 10 bases. The CDR3 coding sequence is TGTGCCAGCAGTTCCCAAAGGGGACAGGCAGCTTTCTTT. Protein product: CASSSQRGQAAFF.

This clonotype has a handful of counts. This chain joins TRBV20-1 and TRBJ1-5; 7 nucleotides match TRBD1. The germline gives CDR1 DFQATT, CDR2 SNEGSKA (reference sequence). V shed 1 base and J 7 bases; nucleotides not matched to a gene: 7. This CDR3 is 14 amino acids long. The CDR3 bases are TGCAGTGCTAGAGTACAGGGGTTAGGGCAGCCCCAGCATTTT. Amino acids: CSARVQGLGQPQHF.

The genes are TRBV5-6 and TRBJ2-3, with 7 bases that match TRBD2. The CDR3 is made up of 15 amino acids. After removal of 1 base from V and 3 bases from J, the junction contained 5 bases not matched to a gene. CDR1 is SGHDT, CDR2 YYEEEE, per germline. In DNA, the CDR3 is TGTGCCAGCAGCTTGAAGGTGGGGGGGACAGATACGCAGTATTTT. Translating it yields CASSLKVGGTDTQYF.

This clonotype was seen only a few times. The CDR3 loop reads CASILGTSGEQFF. The CDR3 nucleotides read TGTGCCAGCATACTAGGGACCTCCGGTGAGCAGTTCTTC. This chain joins TRBV2 and TRBJ2-1; D assignment may be TRBD1 or TRBD2 (5 bases each). Trimming took off 7 bases at V and 9 bases at J, with 16 bases between the two ends. The CDR3 consists of 13 residues. Germline V gene lookup returns CDR1 SNHLY and CDR2 FYNNEI.

This clonotype was detected many times. The CDR3 reads CASTLFGGTEAFF. CDR3 coding DNA: TGTGCCAGCACCCTCTTCGGGGGTACTGAAGCTTTCTTT. V is TRBV5-5 and J is TRBJ1-1; a possible D gene is TRBD1 (5 bases). This CDR3 spans 13 amino acids. V was cut by 6 bases and J by 5 bases, with 14 bases left in between. Per the germline V gene, CDR1 is SGHKS and CDR2 is YYEKEE (reference sequence).

This clonotype was counted ten times or more. The chain combines TRBV6-5 with TRBJ1-4; D remains unclear. The CDR3 runs 15 residues. V shed 4 bases and J shed 8 bases, with 17 bases lying between them. CDR1 is MNHEY and CDR2 is SVGAGI in the germline V gene. The CDR3: CASSSGRNLGEKLFF. The CDR3 nucleotides are TGTGCCAGCAGTTCCGGACGGAACCTTGGAGAAAAACTGTTTTTT.